This is a list of T cell receptor beta chains from one sample in a study of OX40 agonist ivuxolimab in advanced cancers. Sequencing used immunoSEQ multiplex PCR; TCRdb keeps in-frame clones, though not all of them. The sample consists of about 83,000 clones, around 84% of them appearing once. The material was CD4+ or CD8+ T cells sorted from blood, obtained in a trial of the OX40 agonist ivuxolimab. The receptors were gathered from an adult with an advanced solid tumor such as melanoma, head and neck, liver or kidney cancer. Each CDR3 is given with its conserved first and last residue. The D gene is left open where the match is weak. The size field is filled for only some rows; it gives once, few, many or a size class.

J gene	D gene	V gene	clone size	CDR3 protein	CDR3 DNA
TRBJ2-1	-	TRBV5-6	-	CASSLAGRHEQFF	TGTGCCAGCAGCTTGGCCGGGCGCCATGAGCAGTTCTTC
TRBJ1-4	TRBD1	TRBV2	-	CASSGDRGEKLFF	TGTGCCAGCAGTGGGGACAGGGGTGAAAAACTGTTTTTT
TRBJ1-2	-	TRBV6-5	-	CASKVKGYHGYTF	TGTGCCAGCAAAGTAAAGGGTTATCACGGCTACACCTTC
TRBJ2-2	-	TRBV1	-	CTSTGQGGTGELFF	TGCACCAGCACCGGACAGGGTGGCACCGGGGAGCTGTTTTTT
TRBJ2-1	-	TRBV5-1	-	CASSPGLTLSSYNEQFF	TGCGCCAGCAGCCCAGGTCTTACACTGAGCTCCTACAATGAGCAGTTCTTC
TRBJ2-2	-	TRBV6-6	-	CASSPLLSNTGELFF	TGTGCCAGCAGCCCCCTTTTGTCGAACACCGGGGAGCTGTTTTTT
TRBJ1-2	TRBD1	TRBV5-6	few	CASRPAGQGIYGYTF	TGTGCCAGCAGGCCTGCGGGACAGGGTATCTACGGCTACACCTTC
TRBJ2-4	-	TRBV7-2	few	CASSLIQQALAKNIQYF	TGTGCCAGCAGTCTTATACAGCAGGCGCTAGCCAAAAACATTCAGTACTTC
TRBJ1-2	-	TRBV5-3	-	CAGKQGSHGYGYTF	TGTGCCGGCAAGCAGGGCTCGCATGGCTATGGCTACACCTTC
TRBJ1-2	-	TRBV5-5	-	CASRLRLEGYGYTF	TGTGCCAGCAGACTGAGACTGGAGGGGTATGGCTACACCTTC
TRBJ2-2	-	TRBV27	-	CASSLSNTGELFF	TGTGCCAGCAGTTTATCCAACACCGGGGAGCTGTTTTTT
TRBJ2-7	-	TRBV6-5	once	CASSRTVSSYEQYF	TGTGCCAGCAGTCGGACGGTTAGCTCCTACGAGCAGTACTTC
TRBJ2-5	TRBD2	TRBV7-6	few	CASSLRASGFQETQYF	TGTGCCAGCAGCTTAAGGGCTAGCGGTTTCCAAGAGACCCAGTACTTC
TRBJ2-4	-	TRBV30	-	CAWNSGDKNIQYF	TGTGCCTGGAATTCAGGGGATAAAAACATTCAGTACTTC
TRBJ1-2	-	TRBV5-5	-	CASSSTVDGAGSYTF	TGTGCCAGCAGCTCAACCGTCGATGGGGCGGGGAGCTACACCTTC
TRBJ2-2	-	TRBV28	-	CASSLGTTGELFF	TGTGCCAGCAGTTTAGGGACAACCGGGGAGCTGTTTTTT
TRBJ1-6	TRBD1	TRBV28	-	CASSDPGTGGKPLHF	TGTGCCAGCAGTGATCCCGGGACAGGGGGCAAACCCCTCCACTTT
TRBJ2-1	-	TRBV5-1	-	CASSLGRQPVASYNEQFF	TGCGCCAGCAGCTTGGGCAGACAGCCCGTAGCCTCCTACAATGAGCAGTTCTTC
TRBJ2-2	-	TRBV28	-	CATELQNTGELFF	TGTGCCACCGAACTACAGAACACCGGGGAGCTGTTTTTT
TRBJ1-2	-	TRBV28	-	CASTQGGDHYGYTF	TGTGCCAGCACCCAAGGGGGGGACCACTATGGCTACACCTTC
TRBJ1-2	TRBD1	TRBV5-1	few	CASSLDGTDKGYGYTF	TGCGCCAGCAGCTTGGATGGGACAGACAAGGGCTATGGCTACACCTTC
TRBJ1-5	-	TRBV28	-	CASSLTGAPVRPQHF	TGTGCCAGCAGTTTAACCGGGGCGCCGGTTCGGCCCCAGCATTTT
TRBJ1-2	-	TRBV7-9	-	CASSGGGYGYTF	TGTGCCAGCAGCGGAGGGGGCTATGGCTACACCTTC
TRBJ1-1	TRBD1	TRBV28	few	CASSLWGQGAATEAFF	TGTGCCAGCAGTTTATGGGGGCAGGGGGCCGCCACTGAAGCTTTCTTT
TRBJ2-5	-	TRBV7-9	-	CASSLMMGRVPQTQYF	TGTGCCAGCAGCTTAATGATGGGCAGGGTTCCGCAGACCCAGTACTTC
TRBJ2-5	-	TRBV18	-	CASSPLGGGETQYF	TGTGCCAGCTCACCCCTAGGAGGGGGAGAGACCCAGTACTTC
TRBJ1-3	-	TRBV18	-	CASSPAQPSSGNTIYF	TGTGCCAGCTCACCAGCCCAGCCGAGCTCTGGAAACACCATATATTTT
TRBJ2-7	-	TRBV30	-	CAWSAHNHLQEQYF	TGTGCCTGGAGCGCCCACAATCACTTGCAGGAGCAGTACTTC
TRBJ1-6	-	TRBV2	-	CASSEARPGGSYNSPLHF	TGTGCCAGCAGTGAAGCACGGCCCGGGGGCTCCTATAATTCACCCCTCCACTTT
TRBJ2-1	TRBD1	TRBV6-5	-	CASSYSSGQGGDEQFF	TGTGCCAGCAGTTACTCTTCGGGACAGGGGGGGGATGAGCAGTTCTTC
TRBJ1-1	-	TRBV14	-	CASSQDRVINTEAFF	TGTGCCAGCAGCCAAGATCGGGTAATAAACACTGAAGCTTTCTTT
TRBJ2-1	-	TRBV20-1	-	CSATYNEQFF	TGCAGTGCTACTTACAATGAGCAGTTCTTC
TRBJ2-1	TRBD1	TRBV7-2	-	CASSAQGANNEQFF	TGTGCCAGCAGCGCACAGGGGGCGAACAATGAGCAGTTCTTC
TRBJ2-1	-	TRBV19	-	CASGAIRDEQFF	TGTGCCTCGGGGGCCATTAGGGATGAGCAGTTCTTC
TRBJ2-5	-	TRBV2	-	CASSVRGETQYF	TGTGCCAGCAGTGTAAGGGGGGAGACCCAGTACTTC
TRBJ2-7	-	TRBV11-2	-	CASSPAYEQYF	TGTGCCAGCAGCCCAGCCTACGAGCAGTACTTC
TRBJ1-3	-	TRBV7-8	-	CASSVGHPNSGNTIYF	TGTGCCAGCAGCGTTGGACACCCGAACTCTGGAAACACCATATATTTT
TRBJ2-2	TRBD1	TRBV27	-	CASRMDRGDTGELFF	TGTGCCAGCAGGATGGACAGGGGTGACACCGGGGAGCTGTTTTTT
TRBJ2-7	-	TRBV7-8	-	CASSSVGFGLLDF	TGTGCCAGCAGCTCAGTTGGGTTTGGGTTGTTGGACTTC
TRBJ1-2	-	TRBV9	-	CASRRGLRDGYTF	TGTGCCAGTAGACGGGGGTTAAGGGACGGCTACACCTTC